This T cell receptor (beta chain) comes out of a study of blood T cell repertoires in COVID-19. Study details: The study drew acute and convalescent COVID-19 samples from the United States, Italy and Spain.

Assay used: immunoSEQ multiplex PCR; TCRdb lists only in-frame clones, some missing. The repertoire holds about 12,000 clones, around 70% seen once, with roughly a tenth in the top ten. Trimming took off 6 bases at V and 0 bases at J, with 12 bases between the two ends. Germline lookup yields CDR1 LGHNT and CDR2 FRNRAP. The CDR3 is made up of 16 amino acids. Specimen: peripheral blood. The receptor was isolated from a man between 60 and 75 years old with COVID-19, enrolled during active disease. V usage is TRBV12-5 and J usage is TRBJ2-6; D is ambiguous. The CDR3 loop reads CASGTNLVSGANVLTF. The CDR3 DNA reads TGTGCTAGTGGAACCAACCTAGTCTCTGGGGCCAACGTCCTGACTTTC. The full variable domain, its missing parts supplied by reference TRBV12-5 and TRBJ2-6, is DARVTQTPRHKVTEMGQEVTMRCQPILGHNTVFWYRQTMMQGLELLAYFRNRAPLDDSGMPKDRFSAEMPDATLATLKIQPSEPRDSAVYFCASGTNLVSGANVLTFGAGSRLTVL.